This TCR beta chain comes out of a study of blood T cell repertoires in COVID-19 (TCRdb year 2020). With regard to the full study: Collaborator samples came from the United States, Italy and Spain and covered acute and convalescent phases of COVID-19. The prospective study material was composed of cDNA or gDNA derived from T cells, B-cell-depleted T cells, or PBMCs. Subjects who had been exposed to COVID-19, were actively infected with it, or had recovered from it provided the deeply sampled blood TCRbeta repertoires that made up the dataset. A freely available public database, intended as a resource for researchers studying the immune response to SARS-CoV-2, is where the repertoires were released. The samples were drawn from two sources: the first 160 participants of the ongoing ImmuneRACE study, and 1,254 subjects contributed by 6 global collaborators. Sample metadata almost always included a de-identified subject ID, COVID-19 status, age in years and sex. Where HLA class I and class II types were available, the types were taken from metadata supplied by the sample provider, not from assay-based typing.

The CDR3 runs 15 amino acids, cysteine and phenylalanine included. Of all the DNA, just the CDR3 is kept, 45 bases in frame from base 1. CDR1 and CDR2 are drawn from the germline V gene: SGHTA, FQGNSA. V lost 6 bases and J lost 4 bases, and the count of bases not matched to a germline gene is 8. Details on this clone: No antigen is known for it. The input lacks base qualities; no much larger clone sits a single base away.

Findings and caveats that apply to the study as a whole: The amount of clinical and demographic metadata varied by source and participant and was provided uncurated.

TCRbeta CDR3 regions were amplified from genomic DNA using the immunoSEQ Assay, a bias-controlled multiplex PCR. Regarding the original processing steps: Nucleated cell counts per sample were estimated from amplification of reference gene primers within the assay. Sequence reads were collapsed and filtered to measure the absolute abundance of every unique TCRbeta CDR3 rearrangement. Productive Simpson clonality was computed per sample as the square root of Simpson's diversity index over productive rearrangements. TCRdb limited this immuneACCESS table to in-frame rearrangements with V and J called. A share of clones is missing; checked studies link under half to unresolved V genes, and the rest is unexplained. V and J calls and clone size follow that table, whereas D and trimming were derived from the DNA. Within this sample are some 270,000 clones, with approximately 86% of them counted one time only. Approximately 8.2% of the sample belongs to the ten largest clones.

Collaborating institutions collected whole blood in K2EDTA tubes following their own protocols. For TCRbeta analysis, collaborators shipped samples as frozen whole blood, isolated PBMCs, or DNA extracted from either of those sample types. This sequence was found in a man aged 35 to 55 with active or convalescent COVID-19. Sequenced: peripheral blood. The receptor chain draws on TRBV7-2 and TRBJ2-3; TRBD1 matches 9 bases in the middle. The DNA sequence is TGTGCCAGCAGTCTCGGACAGGGGATCGCAGATACGCAGTATTTT. It codes for CASSLGQGIADTQYF.